This T cell receptor (beta chain) derives from a study of graft-versus-host responses after intestinal transplantation (dated by TCRdb to the early 2020s). Concerning the study at large: Multivisceral, liver-intestinal, or isolated intestinal transplants were received by the recipients. All recipients received anti-thymocyte globulin induction followed by maintenance tacrolimus and steroids for around three years. Of the roughly 26 intestinal transplant recipients enrolled in the cohort, one of whom was a retransplant, 3 patients without pretransplant specimens were excluded. A peak of at least 4% donor T cells among recipient peripheral blood mononuclear cells was the definition used for donor T cell macrochimerism. Alloreactive clones were identified by sequencing pre-transplant mixed lymphocyte reaction products and comparing these products with unstimulated pre-transplant donor and recipient T cells. Graft-versus-host and host-versus-graft alloreactive T cell clones were tracked in the graft, circulation and bone marrow after intestinal transplantation using bulk TCR-beta CDR3 sequencing. Rather than being sequenced by the commercial service, samples from a few later patients were sequenced in-house on an Illumina MiSeq and processed with MiXCR. Paper-wide results and their limitations: In patients with donor T cell macrochimerism, the allografts had high GvH to HvG T cell clonal ratios. Early after transplant, declines in HvG clones were associated with peak levels of circulating GvH clones. Conclusions were limited by the relatively low number and heterogeneity of intestinal transplant patients. GvH clones were found in recipient bone marrow, and some of the GvH clones appeared earlier in ileal mucosa or blood, which is consistent with an intestinal mucosal origin.

The time point label on this specimen signifies: cells obtained before transplantation from donor or recipient. CD3+CD4+ and CD3+CD8+ populations were FACS-sorted from unstimulated pre-transplant donor and recipient cells taken from spleen or lymph nodes. Library method: the immunoSEQ multiplex PCR assay. For most patients, genomic DNA was isolated with the Qiagen DNeasy Blood and Tissue Kit and shipped frozen to Adaptive Biotechnologies for TCR sequencing. For most patients, genomic DNA was subjected to high-throughput TCR-beta CDR3 sequencing by Adaptive Biotechnologies. The source study handled its data this way. TCR sequencing data for 15 to 20 patients were retrieved from Adaptive's ImmunoSEQ software; three other patients were processed with MiXCR and VDJtools. To correct CD4 versus CD8 sorting errors, any sequence found in both subsets at a frequency ratio below 5:1 was removed. CDR3 nucleotide sequences shared between donor and recipient were removed because their origin could not be assigned. Alloreactive clones required at least 2-fold expansion over unstimulated cells and minimum CFSE-low frequency of 0.002% (template counts) or 0.001% (read counts). Clones were considered mappable if detected in sequenced pre-transplant spleen, lymph node, or MLR CFSE-low populations of the donor or recipient. The cumulative frequency of alloreactive clones was calculated as a percentage of all sequences, weighted by copy number. TCRdb's version of the immuneACCESS table is confined to in-frame rearrangements and falls short of the full clone set. An unresolved V gene accounts for under half of the shortfall where checked; the remainder is of unknown origin. That table furnishes V, J and clone size, whereas the DNA furnished D and trimming. A total of tens of thousands of clones appear in this sample, about 93% of them only once. The ten most abundant clones make up 0.4% to 0.6% of the sample.

On this clone: Its binding antigen is unknown. No base quality information exists; no much larger clone differs at one position.

The TCR comes from a human donor who received an intestinal transplant. This specimen was unstimulated CD8+ T cells sorted from spleen or lymph node cells, taken before intestinal transplant.

The CDR3 here reads CASRKPSGNEQFF. The base sequence is TGTGCCAGCAGAAAACCTAGCGGGAATGAGCAGTTCTTC. Recombination joined TRBV6-6 with TRBJ2-1, with TRBD2 identical over 8 junction bases. Unmatched junction bases come to 5, with V trimmed by 6 bases and J by 7 bases. Per the germline V gene (reference sequence), MNHNY is the CDR1 and SVGAGI is the CDR2. The CDR3 runs 13 residues from the cysteine to the phenylalanine. The only DNA kept is the CDR3, 39 bases in frame from the first base.